This TCR beta chain was identified in a study of graft-versus-host responses after intestinal transplantation. The overall study: Every recipient underwent anti-thymocyte globulin induction, then tacrolimus and steroids for two to four years.

Findings and caveats of the study: Graft-donor T cell macrochimerism in patients accompanied high graft-versus-host to host-versus-graft clonal ratios in allografts. Recipient bone marrow held GvH clones, some seen earlier in ileum or blood. Early post-transplant HvG declines showed an association with peak circulating GvH clone levels.

The CDR3 has 12 residues. Deletions cut 9 bases from V and 5 bases from J, with 10 bases between. CDR1 is SGHAT and CDR2 is FQNNGV in the germline V gene. As for this clone: What it recognizes is unknown.

This table comes from immunoSEQ multiplex PCR, and its TCRdb copy is limited to in-frame clones, with some not included. Here the sample spans 90,000 to 150,000 clones, about 93% being singletons. The TCR was taken from a human donor who received an intestinal transplant. The source was unstimulated CD4+ T cells sorted from spleen or lymph node cells, collected before intestinal transplant. The chain is built from TRBV11-2 and TRBJ2-2; no clear D gene. CDR3 amino acids: CASGEETGELFF. CDR3 sequence (DNA): TGTGCCAGTGGGGAAGAGACCGGGGAGCTGTTTTTT.